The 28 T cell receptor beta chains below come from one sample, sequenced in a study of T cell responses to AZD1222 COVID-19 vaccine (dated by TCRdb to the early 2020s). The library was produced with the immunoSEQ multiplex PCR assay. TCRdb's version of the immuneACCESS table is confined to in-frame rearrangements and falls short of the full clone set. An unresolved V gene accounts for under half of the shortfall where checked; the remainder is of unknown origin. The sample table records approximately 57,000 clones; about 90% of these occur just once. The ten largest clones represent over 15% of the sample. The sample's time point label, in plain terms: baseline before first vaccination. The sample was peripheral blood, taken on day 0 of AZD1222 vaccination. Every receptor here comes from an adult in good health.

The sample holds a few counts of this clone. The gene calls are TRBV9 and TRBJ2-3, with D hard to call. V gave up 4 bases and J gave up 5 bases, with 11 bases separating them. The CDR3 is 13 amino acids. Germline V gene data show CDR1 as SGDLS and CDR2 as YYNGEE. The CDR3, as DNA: TGTGCCAGCAGCCCCCCCTCCGAAGATACGCAGTATTTT. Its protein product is CASSPPSEDTQYF.

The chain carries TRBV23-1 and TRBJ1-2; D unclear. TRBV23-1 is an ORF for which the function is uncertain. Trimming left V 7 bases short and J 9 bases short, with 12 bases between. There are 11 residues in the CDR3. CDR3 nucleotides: TGCGCCAGCATGGGCGGGGAGAGCTACACCTTC. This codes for CASMGGESYTF.

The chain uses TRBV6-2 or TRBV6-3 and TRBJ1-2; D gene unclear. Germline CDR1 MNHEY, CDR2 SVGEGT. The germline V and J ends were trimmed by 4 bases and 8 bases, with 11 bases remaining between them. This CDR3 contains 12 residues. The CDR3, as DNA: TGTGCCAGCAGTTCTCTCGGCCTCGGCTACACCTTC. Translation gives CASSSLGLGYTF.

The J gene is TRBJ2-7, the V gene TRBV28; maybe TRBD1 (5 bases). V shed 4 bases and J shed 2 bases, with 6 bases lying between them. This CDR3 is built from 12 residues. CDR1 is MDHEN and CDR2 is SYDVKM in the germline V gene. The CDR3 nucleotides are TGTGCCAGCAGTTCGGACACCTACGAGCAGTACTTC. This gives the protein CASSSDTYEQYF.

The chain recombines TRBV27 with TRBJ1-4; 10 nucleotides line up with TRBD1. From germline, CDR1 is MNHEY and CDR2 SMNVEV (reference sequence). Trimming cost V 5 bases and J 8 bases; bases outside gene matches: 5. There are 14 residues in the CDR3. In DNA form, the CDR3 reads TGTGCCAGCAGTCGACAGGGGGCTGGAGAAAAACTGTTTTTT. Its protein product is CASSRQGAGEKLFF.

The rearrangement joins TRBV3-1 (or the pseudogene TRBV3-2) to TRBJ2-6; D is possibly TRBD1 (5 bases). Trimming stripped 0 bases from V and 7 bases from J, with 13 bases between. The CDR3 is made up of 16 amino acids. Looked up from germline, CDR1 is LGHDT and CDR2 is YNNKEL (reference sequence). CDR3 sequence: CASSQDRAGKANVLTF. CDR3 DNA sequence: TGTGCCAGCAGCCAAGATCGGGCAGGGAAAGCCAACGTCCTGACTTTC.

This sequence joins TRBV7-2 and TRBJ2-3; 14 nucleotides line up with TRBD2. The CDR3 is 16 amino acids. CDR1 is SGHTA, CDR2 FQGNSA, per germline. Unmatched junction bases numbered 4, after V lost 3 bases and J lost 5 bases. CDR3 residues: CASSFGLAGGLDTQYF. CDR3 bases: TGTGCCAGCAGCTTCGGACTAGCGGGAGGTCTAGATACGCAGTATTTT. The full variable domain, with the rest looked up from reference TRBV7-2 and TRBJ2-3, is GAGVSQSPSNKVTEKGKDVELRCDPISGHTALYWYRQSLGQGLEFLIYFQGNSAPDKSGLPSDRFSAERTGGSVSTLTIQRTQQEDSAVYLCASSFGLAGGLDTQYFGPGTRLTVL.

The DNA of the CDR3 is TGTGCCAGTTCTCCATTTCTGTACGAGCAGTACTTC. Protein product: CASSPFLYEQYF. The chain links TRBV28 to TRBJ2-7; D remains ambiguous. CDR3 length: 12 residues. CDR1 and CDR2 from the germline V gene are MDHEN and SYDVKM. Deletions cut 9 bases from V and 4 bases from J, with 13 bases between. Full variable domain (remainder filled in from reference TRBV28 and TRBJ2-7): DVKVTQSSRYLVKRTGEKVFLECVQDMDHENMFWYRQDPGLGLRLIYFSYDVKMKEKGDIPEGYSVSREKKERFSLILESASTNQTSMYLCASSPFLYEQYFGPGTRLTVT.

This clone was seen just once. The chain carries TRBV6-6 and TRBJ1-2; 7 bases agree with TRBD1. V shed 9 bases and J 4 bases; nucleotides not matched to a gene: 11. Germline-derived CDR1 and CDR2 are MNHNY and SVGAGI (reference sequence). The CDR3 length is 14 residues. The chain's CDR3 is CASTDGQALYGYTF. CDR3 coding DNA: TGTGCCAGTACAGATGGACAGGCGCTCTATGGCTACACCTTC.

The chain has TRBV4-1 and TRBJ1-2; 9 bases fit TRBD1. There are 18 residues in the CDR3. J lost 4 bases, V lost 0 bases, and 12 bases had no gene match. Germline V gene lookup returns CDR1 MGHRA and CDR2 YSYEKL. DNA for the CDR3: TGCGCCAGCAGCCAAGAGGACAGGGACAGGGCCTATTTCTATGGCTACACCTTC. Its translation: CASSQEDRDRAYFYGYTF.

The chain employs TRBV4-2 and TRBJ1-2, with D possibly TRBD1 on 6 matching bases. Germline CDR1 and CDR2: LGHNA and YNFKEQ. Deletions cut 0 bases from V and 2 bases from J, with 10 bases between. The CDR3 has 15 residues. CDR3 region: CASSQEGQGNYGYTF. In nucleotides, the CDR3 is TGTGCCAGCAGCCAAGAGGGTCAGGGGAACTATGGCTACACCTTC.

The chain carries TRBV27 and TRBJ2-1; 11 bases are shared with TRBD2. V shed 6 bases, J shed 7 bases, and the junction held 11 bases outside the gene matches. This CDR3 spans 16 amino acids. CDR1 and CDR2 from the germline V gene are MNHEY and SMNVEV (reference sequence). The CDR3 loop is CASSTIGTSGINEQFF. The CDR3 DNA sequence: TGTGCCAGCAGCACAATAGGGACTAGCGGTATTAATGAGCAGTTCTTC.

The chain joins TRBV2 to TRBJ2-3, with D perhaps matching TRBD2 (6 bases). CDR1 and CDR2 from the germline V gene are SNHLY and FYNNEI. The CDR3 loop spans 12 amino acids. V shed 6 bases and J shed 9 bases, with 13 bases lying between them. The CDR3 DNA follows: TGTGCCAGCAGGGTACAGGAGGGCACGCAGTATTTT. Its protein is CASRVQEGTQYF.

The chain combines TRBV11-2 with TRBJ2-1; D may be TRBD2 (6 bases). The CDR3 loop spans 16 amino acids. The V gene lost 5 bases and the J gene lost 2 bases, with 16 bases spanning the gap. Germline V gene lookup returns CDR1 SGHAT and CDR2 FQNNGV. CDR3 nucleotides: TGTGCCAGCAGCGGAAACGGGAGAGCGGCCTACAATGAGCAGTTCTTC. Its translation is CASSGNGRAAYNEQFF.

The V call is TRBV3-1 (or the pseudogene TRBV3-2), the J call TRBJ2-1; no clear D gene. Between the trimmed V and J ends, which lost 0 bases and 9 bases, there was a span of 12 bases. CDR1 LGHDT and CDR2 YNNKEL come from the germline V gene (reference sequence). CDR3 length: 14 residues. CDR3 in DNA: TGTGCCAGCAGCCAAGATTTGACCCCGGGTGAGCAGTTCTTC. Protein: CASSQDLTPGEQFF.

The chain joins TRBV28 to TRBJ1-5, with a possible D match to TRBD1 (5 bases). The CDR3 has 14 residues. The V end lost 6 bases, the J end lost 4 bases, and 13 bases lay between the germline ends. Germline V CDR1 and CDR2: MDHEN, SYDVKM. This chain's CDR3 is CASSFGAQNQPQHF. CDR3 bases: TGTGCCAGCAGCTTCGGGGCCCAAAATCAGCCCCAGCATTTT.

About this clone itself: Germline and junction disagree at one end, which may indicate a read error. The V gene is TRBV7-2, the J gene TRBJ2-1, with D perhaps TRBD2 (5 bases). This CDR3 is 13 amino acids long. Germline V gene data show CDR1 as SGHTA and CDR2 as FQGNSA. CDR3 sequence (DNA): TGTGCCAGCAGCTCAACTAGTCTGAATGATCAGTTCTTC. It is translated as CASSSTSLNDQFF. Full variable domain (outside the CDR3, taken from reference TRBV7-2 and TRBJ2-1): GAGVSQSPSNKVTEKGKDVELRCDPISGHTALYWYRQSLGQGLEFLIYFQGNSAPDKSGLPSDRFSAERTGGSVSTLTIQRTQQEDSAVYLCASSSTSLNDQFFGPGTRLTVL.

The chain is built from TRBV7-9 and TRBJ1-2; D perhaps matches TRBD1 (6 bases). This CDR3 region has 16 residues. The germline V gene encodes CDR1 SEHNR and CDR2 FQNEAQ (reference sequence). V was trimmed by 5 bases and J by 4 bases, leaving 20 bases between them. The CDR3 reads CASSLGGGLLGYGYTF. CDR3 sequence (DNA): TGTGCCAGCAGCCTCGGCGGGGGGCTCCTTGGCTATGGCTACACCTTC.

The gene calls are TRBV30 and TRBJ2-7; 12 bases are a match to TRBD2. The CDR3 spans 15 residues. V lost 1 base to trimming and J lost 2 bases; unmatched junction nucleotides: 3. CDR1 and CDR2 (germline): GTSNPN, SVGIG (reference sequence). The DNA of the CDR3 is TGTGCCTGGAGTGCTGGACTAGCGGGAACCTACGAGCAGTACTTC. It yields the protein CAWSAGLAGTYEQYF.

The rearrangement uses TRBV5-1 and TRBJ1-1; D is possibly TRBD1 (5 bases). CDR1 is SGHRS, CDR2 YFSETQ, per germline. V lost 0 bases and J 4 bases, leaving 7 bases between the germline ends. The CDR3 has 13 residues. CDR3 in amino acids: CASSLAGFTEAFF. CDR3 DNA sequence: TGCGCCAGCAGCTTGGCAGGGTTCACTGAAGCTTTCTTT.

In nucleotides, the CDR3 is TGTGCCACCCTCGGCCCCCAAAGGGATACGCAGTATTTT. It specifies CATLGPQRDTQYF. The V call is TRBV10-3, the J call TRBJ2-3, with D unclear. Per the germline V gene, CDR1 is ENHRY and CDR2 is SYGVKD. V lost 10 bases and J lost 6, with 17 bases in between. CDR3 length: 13 residues.

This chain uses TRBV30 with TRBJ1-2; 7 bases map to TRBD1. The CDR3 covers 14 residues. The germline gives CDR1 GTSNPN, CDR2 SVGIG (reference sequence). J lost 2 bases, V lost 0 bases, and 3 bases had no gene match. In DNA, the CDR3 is TGTGCCTGGAGTGTAGGGACAGCAAACTATGGCTACACCTTC. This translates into CAWSVGTANYGYTF. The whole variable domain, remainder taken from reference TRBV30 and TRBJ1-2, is SQTIHQWPATLVQPVGSPLSLECTVEGTSNPNLYWYRQAAGRGLQLLFYSVGIGQISSEVPQNLSASRPQDRQFILSSKKLLLSDSGFYLCAWSVGTANYGYTFGSGTRLTVV.

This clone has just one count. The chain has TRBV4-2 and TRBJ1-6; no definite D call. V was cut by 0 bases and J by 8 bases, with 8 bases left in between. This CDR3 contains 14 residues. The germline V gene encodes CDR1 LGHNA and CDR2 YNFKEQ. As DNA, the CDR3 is TGTGCCAGCAGCCAAGACGTCGGGGATTCACCCCTCCACTTT. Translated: CASSQDVGDSPLHF.

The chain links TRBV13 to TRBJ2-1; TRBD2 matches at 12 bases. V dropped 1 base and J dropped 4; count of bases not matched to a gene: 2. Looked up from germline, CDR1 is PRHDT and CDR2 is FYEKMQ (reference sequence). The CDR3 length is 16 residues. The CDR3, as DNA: TGTGCCAGCAGCTTAGTTGGACTAGCGGGATACAATGAGCAGTTCTTC. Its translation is CASSLVGLAGYNEQFF.

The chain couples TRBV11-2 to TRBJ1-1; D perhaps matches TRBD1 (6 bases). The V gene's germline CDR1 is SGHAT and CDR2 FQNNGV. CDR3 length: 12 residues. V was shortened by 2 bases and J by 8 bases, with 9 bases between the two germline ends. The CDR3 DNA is TGTGCCAGCAGCTTAATTGGGGGCGAAGCTTTCTTT. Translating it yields CASSLIGGEAFF.

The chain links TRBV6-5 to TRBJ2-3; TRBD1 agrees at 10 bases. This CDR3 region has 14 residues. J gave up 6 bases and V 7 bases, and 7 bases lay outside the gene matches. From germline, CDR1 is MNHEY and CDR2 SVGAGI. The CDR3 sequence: CASTDRQGADTQYF. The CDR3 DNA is TGTGCCAGCACGGATAGACAGGGGGCGGATACGCAGTATTTT.

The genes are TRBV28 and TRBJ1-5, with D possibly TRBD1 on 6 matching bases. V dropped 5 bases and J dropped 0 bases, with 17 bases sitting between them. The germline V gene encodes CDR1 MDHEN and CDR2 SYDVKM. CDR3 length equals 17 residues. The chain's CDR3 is CASSTPGQTDSNQPQHF. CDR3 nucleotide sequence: TGTGCCAGCAGTACACCCGGACAGACAGATAGCAATCAGCCCCAGCATTTT.

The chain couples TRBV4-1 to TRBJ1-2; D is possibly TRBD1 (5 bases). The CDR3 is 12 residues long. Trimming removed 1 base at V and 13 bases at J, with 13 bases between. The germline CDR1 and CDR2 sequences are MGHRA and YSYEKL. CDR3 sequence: CASSQVGAECTF. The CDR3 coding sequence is TGCGCCAGCAGCCAAGTTGGGGCAGAATGCACCTTC.